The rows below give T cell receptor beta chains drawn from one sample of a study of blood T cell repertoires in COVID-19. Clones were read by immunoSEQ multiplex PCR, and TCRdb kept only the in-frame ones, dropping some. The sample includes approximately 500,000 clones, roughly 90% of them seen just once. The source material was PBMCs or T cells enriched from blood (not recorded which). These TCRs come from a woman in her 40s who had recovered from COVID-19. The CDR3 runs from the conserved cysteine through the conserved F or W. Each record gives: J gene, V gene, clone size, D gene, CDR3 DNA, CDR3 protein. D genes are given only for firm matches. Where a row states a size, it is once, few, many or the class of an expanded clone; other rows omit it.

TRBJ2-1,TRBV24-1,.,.,TGTGCCACCAGTGGCACAGGCCCATGGAATGAGCAGTTCTTC,CATSGTGPWNEQFF
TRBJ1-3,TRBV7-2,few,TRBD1,TGTGCCAGCAGCTCCGATCTACAGGGGCTCAACACCATATATTTT,CASSSDLQGLNTIYF
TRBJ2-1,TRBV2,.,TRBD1,TGTGCCAGCAGTGGGGCCTTTACGGGACAGGGGCCCAATGAGCAGTTCTTC,CASSGAFTGQGPNEQFF
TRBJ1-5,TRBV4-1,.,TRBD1,TGCGCCAGCAGCCAAGCACAGGGGGCCGGGGGGCCCCAGCATTTT,CASSQAQGAGGPQHF
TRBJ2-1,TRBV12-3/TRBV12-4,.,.,TGTGCCAGCAGTTTCGGCAATGAGCAGTTCTTC,CASSFGNEQFF
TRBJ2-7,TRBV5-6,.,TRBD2,TGTGCCAGCAGCTTTTTCGGGAGGGAGTCCTACGAGCAGTACTTC,CASSFFGRESYEQYF
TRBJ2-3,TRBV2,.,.,TGTGCCAGCATCATTGGACTGGCGAACACAGATACGCAGTATTTT,CASIIGLANTDTQYF
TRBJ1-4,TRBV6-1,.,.,TGTGCCAGCAGTGGACCTACTACCTCTGCAACTAATGAAAAACTGTTTTTT,CASSGPTTSATNEKLFF
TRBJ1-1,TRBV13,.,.,TGTGCCAGCAGCCTTCCGGGGGGTCCTAACACTGAAGCTTTCTTT,CASSLPGGPNTEAFF
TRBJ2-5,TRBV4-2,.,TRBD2,TGTGCCAGCAGCCAAGCATACCTAGCGGGAGGGAGGTACCAAGAGACCCAGTACTTC,CASSQAYLAGGRYQETQYF
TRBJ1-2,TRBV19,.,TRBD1,TGTGCCAGTAGTGCAGGGGGCTATGGCTACACCTTC,CASSAGGYGYTF